This T cell receptor (beta chain) was profiled in a study of cytomegalovirus exposure and HLA in healthy donors. Study-level findings and limits: With later analysis, a missense DCLRE1C variant became linked to TCR beta V- and J-gene trimming.

This clone has a single count. Its specificity is unknown. At the DNA level, this CDR3 is encoded by other sequences in the same sample as well. In the PCR, 60 Vbeta and 13 Jbeta primers were used. Clones were sequenced by immunoSEQ multiplex PCR, and TCRdb holds only the in-frame ones, with some missing. The data contain more than 80,000 clones, over 60% of them singletons. The V gene's germline CDR1 is SGDLS and CDR2 YYNGEE. The V end was cut by 3 bases, the J end by 0 bases, with 10 bases between. The CDR3 sequence is 14 residues long. The chain employs TRBV9 and TRBJ2-7; D perhaps matches TRBD2 (5 bases). The source material was PBMCs. The receptor was derived from a woman aged 50 to 60 in good health and CMV-seropositive. For the CDR3, the DNA is TGTGCCAGCAGCGCTACGGGGAGCTCCTACGAGCAGTACTTC. This gives the protein CASSATGSSYEQYF.